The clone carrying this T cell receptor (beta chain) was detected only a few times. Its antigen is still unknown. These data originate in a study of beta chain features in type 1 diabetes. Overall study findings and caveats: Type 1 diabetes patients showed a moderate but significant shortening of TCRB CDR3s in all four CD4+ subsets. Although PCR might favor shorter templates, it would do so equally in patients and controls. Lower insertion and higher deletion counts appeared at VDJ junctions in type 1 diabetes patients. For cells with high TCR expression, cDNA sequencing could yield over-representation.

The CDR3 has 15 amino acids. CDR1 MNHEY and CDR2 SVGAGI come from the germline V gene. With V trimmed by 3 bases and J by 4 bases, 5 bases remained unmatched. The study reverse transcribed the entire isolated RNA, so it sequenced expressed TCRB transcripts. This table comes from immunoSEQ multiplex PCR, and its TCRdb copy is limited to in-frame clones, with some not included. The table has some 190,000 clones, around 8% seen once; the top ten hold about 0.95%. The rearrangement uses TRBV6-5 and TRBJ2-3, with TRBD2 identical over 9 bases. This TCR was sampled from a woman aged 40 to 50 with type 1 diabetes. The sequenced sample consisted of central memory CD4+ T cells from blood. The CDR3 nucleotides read TGTGCCAGCAGTTATCGCGGGGGGGCGTCAGATACGCAGTATTTT. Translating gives CASSYRGGASDTQYF.